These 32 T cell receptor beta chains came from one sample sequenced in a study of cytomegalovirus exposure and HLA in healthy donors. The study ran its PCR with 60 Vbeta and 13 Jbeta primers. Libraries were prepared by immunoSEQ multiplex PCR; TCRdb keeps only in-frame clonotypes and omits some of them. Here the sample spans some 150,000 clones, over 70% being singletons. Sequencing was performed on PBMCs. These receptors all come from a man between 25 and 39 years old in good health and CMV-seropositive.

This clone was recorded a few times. Here the CDR3 reads CASSLRGGTGPYEQYF. The CDR3 DNA reads as TGTGCCAGCAGCCTACGTGGTGGGACAGGACCCTACGAGCAGTACTTC. This chain uses TRBV13 with TRBJ2-5; TRBD1 matches 8 bases. Gene TRBJ2-7 matches the end of the DNA better, so the J call may be wrong. Germline lookup yields CDR1 PRHDT and CDR2 FYEKMQ (reference sequence). This CDR3 spans 16 amino acids.

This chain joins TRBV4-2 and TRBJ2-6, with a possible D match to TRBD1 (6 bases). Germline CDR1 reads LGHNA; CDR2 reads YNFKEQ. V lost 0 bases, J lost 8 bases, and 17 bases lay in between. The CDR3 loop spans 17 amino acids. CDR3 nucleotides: TGTGCCAGCAGCCAAGAGTTTTCAGGGGTCTGGTCCAACGTCCTGACTTTC. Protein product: CASSQEFSGVWSNVLTF.

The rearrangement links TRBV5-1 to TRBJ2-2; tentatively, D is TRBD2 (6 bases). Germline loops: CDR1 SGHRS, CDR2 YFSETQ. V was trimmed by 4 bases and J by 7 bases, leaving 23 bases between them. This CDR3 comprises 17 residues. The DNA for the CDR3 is TGCGCCAGCAGCCTCCCCGGTGGAGGGCTCGGGATCGGGGAGCTGTTTTTT. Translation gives CASSLPGGGLGIGELFF. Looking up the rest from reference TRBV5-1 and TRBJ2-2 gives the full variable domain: KAGVTQTPRYLIKTRGQQVTLSCSPISGHRSVSWYQQTPGQGLQFLFEYFSETQRNKGNFPGRFSGRQFSNSRSEMNVSTLELGDSALYLCASSLPGGGLGIGELFFGEGSRLTVL.

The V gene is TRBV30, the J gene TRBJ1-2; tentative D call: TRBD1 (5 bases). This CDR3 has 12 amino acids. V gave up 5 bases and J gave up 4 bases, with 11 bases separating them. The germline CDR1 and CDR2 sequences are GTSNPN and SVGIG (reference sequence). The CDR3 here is CAWAYRSYGYTF. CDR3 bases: TGTGCCTGGGCGTACAGGAGCTATGGCTACACCTTC.

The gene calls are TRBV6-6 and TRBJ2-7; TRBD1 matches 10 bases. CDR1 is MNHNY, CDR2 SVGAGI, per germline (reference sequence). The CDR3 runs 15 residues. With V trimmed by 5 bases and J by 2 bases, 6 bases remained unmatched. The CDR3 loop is CASSNPGQGAYEQYF. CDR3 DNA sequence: TGTGCCAGCAGTAATCCCGGACAGGGGGCCTACGAGCAGTACTTC.

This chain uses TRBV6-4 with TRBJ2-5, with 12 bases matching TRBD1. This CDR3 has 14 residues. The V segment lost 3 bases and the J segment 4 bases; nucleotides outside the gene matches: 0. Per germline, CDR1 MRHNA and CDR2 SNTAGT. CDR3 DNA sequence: TGTGCCAGCAGTGAGGGACAGGGGGCAGAGACCCAGTACTTC. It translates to CASSEGQGAETQYF.

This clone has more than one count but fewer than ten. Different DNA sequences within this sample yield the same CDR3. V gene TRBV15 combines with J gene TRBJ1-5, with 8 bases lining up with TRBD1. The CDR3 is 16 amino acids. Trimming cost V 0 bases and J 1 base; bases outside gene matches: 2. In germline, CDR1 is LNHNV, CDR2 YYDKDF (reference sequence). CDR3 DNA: TGTGCCACCAGCAGAGACAGGGGGCTAAGCAATCAGCCCCAGCATTTT. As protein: CATSRDRGLSNQPQHF. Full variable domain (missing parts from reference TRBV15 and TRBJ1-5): DAMVIQNPRYQVTQFGKPVTLSCSQTLNHNVMYWYQQKSSQAPKLLFHYYDKDFNNEADTPDNFQSRRPNTSFCFLDIRSPGLGDTAMYLCATSRDRGLSNQPQHFGDGTRLSIL.

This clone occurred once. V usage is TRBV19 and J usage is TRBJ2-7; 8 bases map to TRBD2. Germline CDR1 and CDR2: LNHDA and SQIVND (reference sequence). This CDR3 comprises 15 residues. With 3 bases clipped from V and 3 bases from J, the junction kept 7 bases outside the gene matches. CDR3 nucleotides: TGTGCCAGTAGTATTACGGCGGGGGGAAACTACGAGCAGTACTTC. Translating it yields CASSITAGGNYEQYF.

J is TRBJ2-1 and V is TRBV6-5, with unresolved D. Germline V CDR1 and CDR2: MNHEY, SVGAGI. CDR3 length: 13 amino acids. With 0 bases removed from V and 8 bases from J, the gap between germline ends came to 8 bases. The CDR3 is CASSYSSVDEQFF. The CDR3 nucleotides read TGTGCCAGCAGTTACTCGTCCGTTGATGAGCAGTTCTTC.

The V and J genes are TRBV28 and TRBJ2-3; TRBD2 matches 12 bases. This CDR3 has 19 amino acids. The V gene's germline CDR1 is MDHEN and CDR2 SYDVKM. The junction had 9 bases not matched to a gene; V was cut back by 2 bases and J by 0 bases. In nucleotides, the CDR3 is TGTGCCAGCAGTTTACTAGCGGGGGGGAGATCTTCTAGCACAGATACGCAGTATTTT. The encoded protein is CASSLLAGGRSSSTDTQYF.

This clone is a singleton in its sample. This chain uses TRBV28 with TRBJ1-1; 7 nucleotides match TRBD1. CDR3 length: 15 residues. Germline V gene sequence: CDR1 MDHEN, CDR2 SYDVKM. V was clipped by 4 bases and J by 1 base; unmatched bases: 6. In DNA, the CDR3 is TGTGCCAGCAGTTCCTACAGGGGACGGAACACTGAAGCTTTCTTT. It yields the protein CASSSYRGRNTEAFF. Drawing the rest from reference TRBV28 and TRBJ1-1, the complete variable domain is DVKVTQSSRYLVKRTGEKVFLECVQDMDHENMFWYRQDPGLGLRLIYFSYDVKMKEKGDIPEGYSVSREKKERFSLILESASTNQTSMYLCASSSYRGRNTEAFFGQGTRLTVV.

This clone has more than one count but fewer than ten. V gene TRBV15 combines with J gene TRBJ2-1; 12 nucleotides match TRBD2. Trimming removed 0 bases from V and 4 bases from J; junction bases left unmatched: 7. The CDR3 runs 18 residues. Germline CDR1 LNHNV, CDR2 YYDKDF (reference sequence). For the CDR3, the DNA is TGTGCCACCAGCAGAGAGGGGACGACTAGCGGGGGATACAATGAGCAGTTCTTC. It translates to CATSREGTTSGGYNEQFF.

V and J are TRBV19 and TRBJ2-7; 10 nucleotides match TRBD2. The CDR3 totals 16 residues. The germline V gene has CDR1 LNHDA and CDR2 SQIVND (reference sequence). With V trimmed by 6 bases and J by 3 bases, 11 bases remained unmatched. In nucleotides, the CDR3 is TGTGCCAGTAGGGGGGTAGCGGGAGGACAATTCTACGAGCAGTACTTC. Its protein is CASRGVAGGQFYEQYF. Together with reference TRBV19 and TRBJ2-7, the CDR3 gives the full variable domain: DGGITQSPKYLFRKEGQNVTLSCEQNLNHDAMYWYRQDPGQGLRLIYYSQIVNDFQKGDIAEGYSVSREKKESFPLTVTSAQKNPTAFYLCASRGVAGGQFYEQYFGPGTRLTVT.

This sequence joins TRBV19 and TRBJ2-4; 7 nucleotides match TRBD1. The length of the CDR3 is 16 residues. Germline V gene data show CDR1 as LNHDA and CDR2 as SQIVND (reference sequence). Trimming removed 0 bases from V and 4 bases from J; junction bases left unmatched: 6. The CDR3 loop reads CASSIDDRDPKNIQYF. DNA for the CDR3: TGTGCCAGTAGTATAGACGACAGGGACCCAAAAAACATTCAGTACTTC.

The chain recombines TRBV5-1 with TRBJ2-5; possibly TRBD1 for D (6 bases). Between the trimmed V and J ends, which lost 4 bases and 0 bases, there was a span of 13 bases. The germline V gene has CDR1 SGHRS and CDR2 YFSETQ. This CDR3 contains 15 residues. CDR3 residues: CASSIGDMYQETQYF. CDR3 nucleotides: TGCGCCAGCAGCATCGGGGACATGTACCAAGAGACCCAGTACTTC.

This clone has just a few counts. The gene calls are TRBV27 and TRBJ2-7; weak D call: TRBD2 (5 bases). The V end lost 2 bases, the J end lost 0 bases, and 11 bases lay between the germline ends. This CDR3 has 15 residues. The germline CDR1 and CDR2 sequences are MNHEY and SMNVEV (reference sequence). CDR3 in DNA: TGTGCCAGCAGTTTACGAGGGCTGAGCTCCTACGAGCAGTACTTC. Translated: CASSLRGLSSYEQYF.

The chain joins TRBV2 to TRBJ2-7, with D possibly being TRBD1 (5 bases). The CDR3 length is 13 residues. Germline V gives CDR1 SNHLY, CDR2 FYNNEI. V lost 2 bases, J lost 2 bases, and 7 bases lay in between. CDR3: CASSEHRTYEQYF. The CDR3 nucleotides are TGTGCCAGCAGTGAACACAGGACCTACGAGCAGTACTTC. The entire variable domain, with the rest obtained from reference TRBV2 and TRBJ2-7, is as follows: EPEVTQTPSHQVTQMGQEVILRCVPISNHLYFYWYRQILGQKVEFLVSFYNNEISEKSEIFDDQFSVERPDGSNFTLKIRSTKLEDSAMYFCASSEHRTYEQYFGPGTRLTVT.

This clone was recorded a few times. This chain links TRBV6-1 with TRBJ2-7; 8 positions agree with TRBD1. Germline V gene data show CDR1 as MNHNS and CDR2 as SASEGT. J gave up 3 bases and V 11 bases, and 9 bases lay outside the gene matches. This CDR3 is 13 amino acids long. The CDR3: CASGGGQGYEQYF. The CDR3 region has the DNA TGTGCCTCCGGTGGAGGACAGGGCTACGAGCAGTACTTC.

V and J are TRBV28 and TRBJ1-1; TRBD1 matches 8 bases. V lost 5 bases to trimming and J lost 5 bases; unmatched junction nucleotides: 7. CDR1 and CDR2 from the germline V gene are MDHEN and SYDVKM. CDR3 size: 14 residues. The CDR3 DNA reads TGTGCCAGCAGTCTCCAGGGGGCGCGTACTGAAGCTTTCTTT. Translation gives CASSLQGARTEAFF.

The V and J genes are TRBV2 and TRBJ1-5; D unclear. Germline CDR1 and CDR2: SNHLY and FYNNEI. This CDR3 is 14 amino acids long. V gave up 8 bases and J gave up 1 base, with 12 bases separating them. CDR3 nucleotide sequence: TGTGCCAGCGGAGACCCGCGAAGCAATCAGCCCCAGCATTTT. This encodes CASGDPRSNQPQHF.

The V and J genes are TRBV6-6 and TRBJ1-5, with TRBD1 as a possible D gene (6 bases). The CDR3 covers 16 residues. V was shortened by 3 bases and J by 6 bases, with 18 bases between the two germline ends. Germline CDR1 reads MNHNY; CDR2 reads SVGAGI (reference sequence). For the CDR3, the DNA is TGTGCCAGCAGTTATCCCACTACGGGGGGCACTCAGCCCCAGCATTTT. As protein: CASSYPTTGGTQPQHF.

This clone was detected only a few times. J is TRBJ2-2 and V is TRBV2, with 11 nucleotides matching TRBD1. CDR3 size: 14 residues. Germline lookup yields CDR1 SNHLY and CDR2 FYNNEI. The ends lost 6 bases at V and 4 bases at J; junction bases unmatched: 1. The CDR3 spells CASRGTGGTGELFF. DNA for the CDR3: TGTGCCAGCAGAGGGACAGGGGGCACCGGGGAGCTGTTTTTT. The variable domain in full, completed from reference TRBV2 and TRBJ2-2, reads EPEVTQTPSHQVTQMGQEVILRCVPISNHLYFYWYRQILGQKVEFLVSFYNNEISEKSEIFDDQFSVERPDGSNFTLKIRSTKLEDSAMYFCASRGTGGTGELFFGEGSRLTVL.

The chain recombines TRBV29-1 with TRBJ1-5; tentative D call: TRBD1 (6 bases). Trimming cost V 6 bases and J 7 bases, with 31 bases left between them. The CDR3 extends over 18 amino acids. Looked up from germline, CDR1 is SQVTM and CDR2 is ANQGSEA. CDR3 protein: CSVVSILTGDVPCQPQHF. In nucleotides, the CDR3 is TGCAGCGTCGTTTCGATTTTGACAGGCGATGTTCCCTGCCAGCCCCAGCATTTT.

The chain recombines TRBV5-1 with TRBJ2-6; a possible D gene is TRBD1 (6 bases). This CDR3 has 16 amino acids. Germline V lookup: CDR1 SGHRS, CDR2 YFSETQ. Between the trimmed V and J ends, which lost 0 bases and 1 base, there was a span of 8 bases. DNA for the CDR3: TGCGCCAGCAGCTTGGACAGGGCGTCTGGGGCCAACGTCCTGACTTTC. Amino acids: CASSLDRASGANVLTF.

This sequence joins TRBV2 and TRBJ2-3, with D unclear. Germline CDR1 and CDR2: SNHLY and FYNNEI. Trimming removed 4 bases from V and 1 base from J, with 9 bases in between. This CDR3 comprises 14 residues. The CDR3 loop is CASSVGQGTDTQYF. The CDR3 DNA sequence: TGTGCCAGCAGTGTTGGGCAGGGCACAGATACGCAGTATTTT.

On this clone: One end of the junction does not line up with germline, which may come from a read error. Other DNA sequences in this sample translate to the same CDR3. Written as DNA, the CDR3 is TGTGCCAGCAGCTCCGGGACAGCCACCTATGGCTACACCTTT. Translation: CASSSGTATYGYTF. The chain employs TRBV27 and TRBJ1-2, with TRBD1 matching 7 bases. The CDR3 extends over 14 amino acids. The germline gives CDR1 MNHEY, CDR2 SMNVEV (reference sequence).

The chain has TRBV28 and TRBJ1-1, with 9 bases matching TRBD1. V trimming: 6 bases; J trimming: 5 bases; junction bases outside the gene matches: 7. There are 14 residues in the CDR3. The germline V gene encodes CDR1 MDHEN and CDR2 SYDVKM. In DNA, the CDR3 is TGTGCCAGCAGCCGCGGGACAGGGAAAACTGAAGCTTTCTTT. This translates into CASSRGTGKTEAFF.

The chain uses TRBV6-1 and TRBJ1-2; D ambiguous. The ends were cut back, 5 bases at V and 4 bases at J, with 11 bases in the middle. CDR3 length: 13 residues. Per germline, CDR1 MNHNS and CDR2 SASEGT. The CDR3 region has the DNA TGTGCCAGCAGTTGGAGGCAGACCTATGGCTACACCTTC. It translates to CASSWRQTYGYTF.

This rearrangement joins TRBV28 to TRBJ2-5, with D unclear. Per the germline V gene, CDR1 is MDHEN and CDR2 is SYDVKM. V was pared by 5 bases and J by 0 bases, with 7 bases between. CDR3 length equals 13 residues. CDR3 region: CASSPSYQETQYF. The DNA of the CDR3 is TGTGCCAGCAGTCCGTCGTACCAAGAGACCCAGTACTTC.

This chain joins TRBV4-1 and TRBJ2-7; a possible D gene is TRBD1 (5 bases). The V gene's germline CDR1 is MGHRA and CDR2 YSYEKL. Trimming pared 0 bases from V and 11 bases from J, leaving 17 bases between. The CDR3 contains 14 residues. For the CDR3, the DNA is TGCGCCAGCAGCCAAGAAGGCGCTAACAGCAGGGAGTACTTC. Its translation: CASSQEGANSREYF.

The chain's CDR3 is CASSVESTDTQYF. The DNA for the CDR3 is TGTGCCAGCAGTGTGGAGAGCACAGATACGCAGTATTTT. The chain has TRBV2 and TRBJ2-3; unclear D gene. This CDR3 spans 13 amino acids. Trimming took 4 bases from V and 0 from J, leaving 5 bases between them. CDR1 is SNHLY, CDR2 FYNNEI, per germline. Using reference TRBV2 and TRBJ2-3 for the parts outside the CDR3, the full variable domain is EPEVTQTPSHQVTQMGQEVILRCVPISNHLYFYWYRQILGQKVEFLVSFYNNEISEKSEIFDDQFSVERPDGSNFTLKIRSTKLEDSAMYFCASSVESTDTQYFGPGTRLTVL.

As DNA, the CDR3 is TGTGCCAGCAGCGCACAGGGTCTCCAAGGGGAGCTGTTTTTT. This gives the protein CASSAQGLQGELFF. The chain combines TRBV9 with TRBJ2-2; D is possibly TRBD1 (6 bases). The V and J ends lost 3 bases and 8 bases respectively, with 14 bases between them. This CDR3 spans 14 amino acids. Looked up from germline, CDR1 is SGDLS and CDR2 is YYNGEE.